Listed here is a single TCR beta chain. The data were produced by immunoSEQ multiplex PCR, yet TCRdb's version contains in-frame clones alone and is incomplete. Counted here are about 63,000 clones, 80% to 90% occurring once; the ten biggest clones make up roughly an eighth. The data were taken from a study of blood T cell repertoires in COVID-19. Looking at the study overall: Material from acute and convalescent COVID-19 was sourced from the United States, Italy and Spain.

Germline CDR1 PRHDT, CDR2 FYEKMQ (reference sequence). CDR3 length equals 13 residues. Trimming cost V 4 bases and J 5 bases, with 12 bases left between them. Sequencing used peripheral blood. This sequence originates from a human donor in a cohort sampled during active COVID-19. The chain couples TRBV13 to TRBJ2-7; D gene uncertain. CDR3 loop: CASSSPAANEQYF. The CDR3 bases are TGTGCCAGCAGCTCCCCGGCGGCAAACGAGCAGTACTTC.